This TCR beta chain was obtained from a study of blood T cell repertoires in COVID-19. Study details: Acute and convalescent COVID-19 specimens originated in the United States, Italy and Spain.

Assay used: immunoSEQ multiplex PCR; TCRdb lists only in-frame clones, some missing. Of 100,000 to 150,000 clones in the sample, 79% were seen once. V gave up 5 bases and J gave up 11 bases; unmatched junction bases: 4. This CDR3 comprises 11 residues. The clonotype comes from a man aged 40-50 years with active or convalescent COVID-19. Sequenced: peripheral blood. The J gene is TRBJ1-1, the V gene TRBV12-3 or TRBV12-4, with 8 bases that match TRBD1. For the CDR3, the DNA is TGTGCCAGCAGTCGGCGACAGGGGGCTTTCTTT. Protein: CASSRRQGAFF.